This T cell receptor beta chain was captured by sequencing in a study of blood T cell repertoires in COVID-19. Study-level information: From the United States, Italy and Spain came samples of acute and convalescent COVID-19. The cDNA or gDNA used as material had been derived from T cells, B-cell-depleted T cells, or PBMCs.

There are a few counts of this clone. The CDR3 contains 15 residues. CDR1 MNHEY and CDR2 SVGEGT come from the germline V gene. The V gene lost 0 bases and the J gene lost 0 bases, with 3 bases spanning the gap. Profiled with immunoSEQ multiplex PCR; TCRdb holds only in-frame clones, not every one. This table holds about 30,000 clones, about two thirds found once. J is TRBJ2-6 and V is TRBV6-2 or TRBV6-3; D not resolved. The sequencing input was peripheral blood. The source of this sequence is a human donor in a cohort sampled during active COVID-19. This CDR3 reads CASSYSYSGANVLTF. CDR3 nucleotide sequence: TGTGCCAGCAGTTACTCGTACTCTGGGGCCAACGTCCTGACTTTC.